This note documents a single TCR beta chain sequence. Its specificity is unknown. Repertoires were generated with immunoSEQ multiplex PCR, while TCRdb's copy carries only in-frame clones and drops some. The table has 150,000 to 200,000 clones, about nine tenths seen once. The data stem from a study of T cell responses to AZD1222 COVID-19 vaccine. Overall study findings and caveats: Sampling captured repertoires only after the peak T cell response. Possibly, clonal diversity was underestimated; donors were largely white British and included more females. With two AZD1222 doses given, Spike-specific TCR breadth and depth both rose.

This CDR3 has 16 amino acids. Per the germline V gene, CDR1 is SGHRS and CDR2 is YFSETQ. Deletions cut 0 bases from V and 4 bases from J, with 14 bases between. The sequence came from an adult who received the MenACWY meningococcal vaccine as a control. The chain has TRBV5-1 and TRBJ1-3; D is perhaps TRBD1 (5 bases). The material was peripheral blood, obtained 28 days after the second dose of the MenACWY control vaccine. CDR3 sequence: CASSLEFGQGGNTIYF. DNA of the CDR3: TGCGCCAGCAGCTTGGAGTTTGGTCAGGGAGGAAACACCATATATTTT.